This T cell receptor (beta chain) was profiled in a study of blood T cells in healthy people across ages (dated by TCRdb to between 2014 and 2017). Background on the whole study: Template switching captured roughly one uniquely barcoded TCR beta cDNA molecule per two T cells in model experiments. To track age-related changes in TCR beta repertoire diversity, the study relied on deep sequencing normalized with unique cDNA molecular identifiers. The donors were split into four age groups: young (average 16 years), middle-aged (roughly 39), aged (about 56) and long-lived (over 80). To avoid experimental bias, donors of different ages were spread randomly across the sequencing lanes. Two additional independent replicas of 1 million unique cDNA reads from the same blood draw were analyzed for two donors (one aged 18 to 29 and one aged 80 or older). Overall study outcomes, separate from this receptor: Because the CMV infection status of the donors was unknown, age-related changes in expanded clonotypes may potentially have been confounded. Estimates of total diversity from one million sequenced T cells were regarded as lower bounds and underestimates. Because profiling used bulk unsorted PBMCs, naive and antigen-experienced compartments could not be compared conclusively. The percentage of naive T cells measured by flow cytometry correlated strongly with observed TCR beta diversity. As age increased, observed TCR beta diversity per million T cells dropped in a roughly linear way, and a significant reduction was already evident by age 40. The long-lived group showed more naive CD4+ T cells, fewer expanded clones and increased TCR diversity than the aged group, suggesting age selection.

The donors were 40 or so Caucasian individuals from Russia, aged about 6 to 100 years, who were systemically healthy. Approximately 9 milliliters of peripheral blood were collected from each donor into EDTA-treated Vacutainer tubes. PBMCs were isolated by Ficoll-Paque density-gradient centrifugation, with at least 6.5 million obtained per sample. Total RNA, at least 6 micrograms per sample, was extracted from PBMCs with Trizol reagent. For every donor, flow cytometry on a PBMC aliquot measured the percentage of naive CD45RAhigh/CD27high T cells. V and J are trimmed by 6 bases and 8 bases, and the gene matches miss 7 bases of the junction. Reading the germline V gene (reference sequence) gives CDR1 LGHDT and CDR2 YNNKEL. Its CDR3 holds 13 amino acids, cysteine through phenylalanine. Here the CDR3 DNA is all that survives: 39 bases in frame from base 1. The library was generated by 5' RACE. This sample was sequenced with an Illumina HiSeq 2500. A second PCR of roughly 7 to 11 cycles was performed with a sample-barcoded 5' primer and a J-beta primer mix. A unique molecular identifier was introduced onto each TCR beta cDNA molecule by a template-switch 5' adaptor carrying 12 random nucleotides. At least 2.5 million CDR3-containing paired-end reads were obtained from each sample. First-strand cDNA was synthesized from all RNA with the Mint cDNA synthesis kit, primed by a TRBC-specific oligonucleotide. Following uracil-DNA glycosylase treatment, a first 18-cycle PCR with universal primers M1SS and BC2_uni_R was performed on all cDNA. Per the authors' processing: For normalization, 1 million high-quality reads, each with a distinct molecular identifier, were randomly selected from each sample. Instead of being binned into consensus sequences, reads with shared molecular identifiers were discarded. MiTCR, with a Q25 quality threshold and the strictest error-elimination algorithm, was used for CDR3 identification, clonotype clustering and error correction. A nonparametric unseen species model using Euler transformation provided a lower-bound estimate of total TCR beta diversity. TCRdb passed the public sequencing reads through fastp at Q25 and MiXCR, retaining productive beta sequences. Each entry merges the rows of one CDR3 protein and shows their most common DNA and genes. It is TCRdb's table, rather than the study itself, that gives the V and J calls and clone size. The sample profile shows roughly 800,000 distinct CDR3 sequences; 53% of them were found once. Under 50% of the sample goes to the ten largest clones.

This clonotype was seen a handful of times. Its antigen is still unknown. No quality values exist for individual bases; no much larger clone is one base distant. This clonotype originated in a man older than 75 in good health. Recombination linked TRBV3-1 to TRBJ2-1, and 7 junction bases match TRBD2. The sample was blood. CDR3 loop: CASRGGMADEQFF. The sequenced DNA is TGTGCCAGCAGGGGGGGGATGGCAGATGAGCAGTTCTTC.